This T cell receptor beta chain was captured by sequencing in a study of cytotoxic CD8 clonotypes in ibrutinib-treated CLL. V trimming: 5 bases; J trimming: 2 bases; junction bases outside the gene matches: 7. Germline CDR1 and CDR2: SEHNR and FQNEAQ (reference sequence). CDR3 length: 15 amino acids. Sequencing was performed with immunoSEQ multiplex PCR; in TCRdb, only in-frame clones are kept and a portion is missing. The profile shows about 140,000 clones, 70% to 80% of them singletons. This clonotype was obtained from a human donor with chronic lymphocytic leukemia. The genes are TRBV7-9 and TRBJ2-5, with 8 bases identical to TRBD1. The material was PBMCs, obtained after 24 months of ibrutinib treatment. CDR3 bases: TGTGCCAGCAGCGCCCGGGACAGGCTTCAAGAGACCCAGTACTTC. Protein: CASSARDRLQETQYF. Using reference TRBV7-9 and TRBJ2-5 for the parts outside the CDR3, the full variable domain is DTGVSQNPRHKITKRGQNVTFRCDPISEHNRLYWYRQTLGQGPEFLTYFQNEAQLEKSRLLSDRFSAERPKGSFSTLEIQRTEQGDSAMYLCASSARDRLQETQYFGPGTRLLVL.